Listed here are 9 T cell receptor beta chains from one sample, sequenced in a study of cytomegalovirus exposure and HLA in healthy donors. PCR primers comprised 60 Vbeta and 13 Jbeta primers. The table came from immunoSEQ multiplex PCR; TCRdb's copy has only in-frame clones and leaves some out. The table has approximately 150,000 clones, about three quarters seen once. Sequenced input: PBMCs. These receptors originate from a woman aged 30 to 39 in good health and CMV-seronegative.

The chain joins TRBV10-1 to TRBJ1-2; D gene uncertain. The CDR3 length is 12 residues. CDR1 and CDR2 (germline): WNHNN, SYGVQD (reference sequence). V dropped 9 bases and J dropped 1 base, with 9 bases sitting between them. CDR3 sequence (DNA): TGCGCCAGGTCCCTGAGTAACTATGGCTACACCTTC. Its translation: CARSLSNYGYTF.

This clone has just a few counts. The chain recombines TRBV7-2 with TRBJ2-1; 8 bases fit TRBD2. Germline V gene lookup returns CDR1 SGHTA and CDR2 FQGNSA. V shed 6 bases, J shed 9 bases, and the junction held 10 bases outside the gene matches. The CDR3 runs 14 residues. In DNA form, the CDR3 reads TGTGCCAGCAGGCGGAGGACTAGCTCGGGTGAGCAGTTCTTC. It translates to CASRRRTSSGEQFF.

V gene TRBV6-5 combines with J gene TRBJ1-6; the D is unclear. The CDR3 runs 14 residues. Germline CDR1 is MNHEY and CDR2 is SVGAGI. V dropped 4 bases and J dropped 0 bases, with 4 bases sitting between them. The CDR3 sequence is CASSSVSYNSPLHF. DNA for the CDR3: TGTGCCAGCAGTTCAGTCTCCTATAATTCACCCCTCCACTTT.

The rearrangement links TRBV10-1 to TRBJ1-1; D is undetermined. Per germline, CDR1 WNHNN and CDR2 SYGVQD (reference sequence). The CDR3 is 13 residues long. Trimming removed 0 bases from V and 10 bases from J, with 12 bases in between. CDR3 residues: CASSESLASRAFF. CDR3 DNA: TGCGCCAGCAGTGAGTCCCTAGCCTCTAGAGCTTTCTTT.

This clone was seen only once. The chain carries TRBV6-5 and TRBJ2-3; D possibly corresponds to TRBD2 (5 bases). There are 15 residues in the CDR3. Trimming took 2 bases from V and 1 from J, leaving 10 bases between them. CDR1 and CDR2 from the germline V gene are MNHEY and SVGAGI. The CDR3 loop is CASSYQAARTDTQYF. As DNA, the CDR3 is TGTGCCAGCAGTTACCAAGCGGCGCGCACAGATACGCAGTATTTT.

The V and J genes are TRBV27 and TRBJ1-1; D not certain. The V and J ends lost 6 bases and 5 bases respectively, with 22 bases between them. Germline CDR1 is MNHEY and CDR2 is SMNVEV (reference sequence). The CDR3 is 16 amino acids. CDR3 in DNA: TGTGCCAGCAGCCCGGGAACCGGGTCCGGGCGGACTGAAGCTTTCTTT. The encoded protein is CASSPGTGSGRTEAFF.

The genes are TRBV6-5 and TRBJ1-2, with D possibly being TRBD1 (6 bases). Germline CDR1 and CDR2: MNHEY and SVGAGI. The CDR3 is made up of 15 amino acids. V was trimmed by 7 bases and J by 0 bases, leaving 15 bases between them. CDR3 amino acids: CASMKGGTTNYGYTF. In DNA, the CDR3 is TGTGCCAGCATGAAGGGGGGGACCACTAACTATGGCTACACCTTC.

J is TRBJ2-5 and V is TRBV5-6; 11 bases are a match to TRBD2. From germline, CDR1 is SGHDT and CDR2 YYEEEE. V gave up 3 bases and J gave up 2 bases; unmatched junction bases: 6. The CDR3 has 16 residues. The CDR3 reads CASSWGSGGDQETQYF. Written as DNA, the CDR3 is TGTGCCAGCAGCTGGGGTAGCGGGGGGGATCAAGAGACCCAGTACTTC. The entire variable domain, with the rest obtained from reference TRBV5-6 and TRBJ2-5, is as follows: DAGVTQSPTHLIKTRGQQVTLRCSPKSGHDTVSWYQQALGQGPQFIFQYYEEEERQRGNFPDRFSGHQFPNYSSELNVNALLLGDSALYLCASSWGSGGDQETQYFGPGTRLLVL.

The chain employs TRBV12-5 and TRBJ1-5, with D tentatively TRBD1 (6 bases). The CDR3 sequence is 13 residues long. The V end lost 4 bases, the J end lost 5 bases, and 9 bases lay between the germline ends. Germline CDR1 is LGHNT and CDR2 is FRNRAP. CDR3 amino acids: CASGWGLDQPQHF. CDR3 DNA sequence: TGTGCTAGTGGTTGGGGGCTGGATCAGCCCCAGCATTTT.